This TCR beta chain was observed in a study of OX40 agonist ivuxolimab in advanced cancers. The table lists this clone with a count of one. The CDR3 extends over 15 amino acids. Trimming removed 2 bases at V and 4 bases at J, with 12 bases between. CDR1 MNHNS and CDR2 SASEGT come from the germline V gene. At baseline, cycle 4 day 1, and cycle 7 day 1, blood was sampled. Generated by immunoSEQ multiplex PCR, the TCRdb table keeps only in-frame clones and is missing some. The sample includes tens of thousands of clones, 80% to 90% of them seen just once. V and J are TRBV6-1 and TRBJ2-1, with D unclear. The source is an adult with an advanced solid tumor such as melanoma, head and neck, liver or kidney cancer. Sequenced material: CD4+ or CD8+ T cells sorted from blood, taken in a trial of the OX40 agonist ivuxolimab. CDR3 in DNA: TGTGCCAGCAGTGAAAAGGGCCGAAGATACAATGAGCAGTTCTTC. It specifies CASSEKGRRYNEQFF.